The 14 T cell receptor beta chains presented below share a single source sample, sequenced in a study of human T cells and chemical hapten exposure. A single record per CDR3 protein comes from TCRdb applying MiXCR to the RACE reads. The sample lists 300,000 to 450,000 distinct CDR3 sequences; roughly 5% were seen once. Regarding time point: patch test 1, 2 weeks after DPC sensitization. As to treatment: therapeutic diphenylcyclopropenone sensitization with weekly scalp DPC. The sequencing used whole blood, collected in connection with sensitization to the hapten diphenylcyclopropenone (DPC). These receptors were collected from a woman aged 45-59 years with alopecia areata. Some clones in this sample may be carry-over from other donors' samples.

This chain uses TRBV4-1 with TRBJ2-1; D gene uncertain. CDR3 size: 15 residues. V lost 0 bases and J lost 16, with 22 bases in between. Germline loops: CDR1 MGHRA, CDR2 YSYEKL. CDR3 region: CASSQDEARTAHEFF. The CDR3 coding sequence is TGCGCCAGCAGCCAAGATGAAGCCCGGACGGCCCACGAATTCTTC.

This clonotype was counted many times. This sequence joins TRBV2 and TRBJ2-2; 9 nucleotides align to TRBD2. The germline V gene has CDR1 SNHLY and CDR2 FYNNEI. The J segment lost 6 bases and the V segment lost 5 bases, leaving 10 bases of the junction unmatched. The CDR3 is made up of 16 amino acids. Written as DNA, the CDR3 is TGTGCCAGCAGTCCAGCGGGGGGCGGATTGGCCGGGGAGCTGTTTTTT. Translating it yields CASSPAGGGLAGELFF. The full variable domain, completed using reference TRBV2 and TRBJ2-2, is EPEVTQTPSHQVTQMGQEVILRCVPISNHLYFYWYRQILGQKVEFLVSFYNNEISEKSEIFDDQFSVERPDGSNFTLKIRSTKLEDSAMYFCASSPAGGGLAGELFFGEGSRLTVL.

This clonotype was picked up a small number of times. The rearrangement joins TRBV3-1 to TRBJ2-1, with unresolved D. Trimming left V 0 bases short and J 12 bases short, with 21 bases between. The CDR3 spans 16 residues. The germline V gene has CDR1 LGHDT and CDR2 YNNKEL (reference sequence). The CDR3 loop is CASSQDLRASAVWQFF. In DNA form, the CDR3 reads TGTGCCAGCAGCCAAGATCTAAGAGCTTCTGCGGTTTGGCAGTTCTTC.

The rearrangement links TRBV4-3 to TRBJ1-4, with D possibly TRBD1 on 5 matching bases. Per germline, CDR1 LGHNA and CDR2 YSLEER. V was pared by 4 bases and J by 5 bases, with 14 bases between. The CDR3 length is 15 residues. CDR3: CASSLSTVANEKLFF. As DNA, the CDR3 is TGCGCCAGCAGCCTGTCGACAGTTGCGAATGAAAAACTGTTTTTT.

V is TRBV6-2 or TRBV6-3 and J is TRBJ2-3; 11 positions agree with TRBD1. Germline loops: CDR1 MNHEY, CDR2 SVGEGT. CDR3 size: 16 residues. V lost 4 bases, J lost 3 bases, and 6 bases stayed unmatched. The CDR3 here is CASSFRDRGRTDTQYF. CDR3 coding DNA: TGTGCCAGCAGTTTCCGGGACAGGGGGAGGACAGATACGCAGTATTTT.

This clonotype was detected many times. The V gene is TRBV29-1, the J gene TRBJ1-1, with D possibly TRBD1 on 5 matching bases. Per germline, CDR1 SQVTM and CDR2 ANQGSEA. CDR3 length: 10 residues. V lost 3 bases, J lost 7 bases, and 6 bases lay in between. The CDR3 region is CSVEDIEAFF. The DNA of the CDR3 is TGCAGCGTTGAGGACATTGAAGCTTTCTTT.

This clonotype was seen many times. The chain recombines TRBV20-1 with TRBJ1-4; perhaps TRBD1 as D (6 bases). V lost 5 bases and J lost 5, with 15 bases in between. CDR1 is DFQATT, CDR2 SNEGSKA, per germline (reference sequence). This CDR3 is 14 amino acids long. The chain's CDR3 is CSALPGQPNEKLFF. The DNA of the CDR3 is TGCAGTGCTCTACCGGGACAACCGAATGAAAAACTGTTTTTT.

This clonotype occurred a few times. The J gene is TRBJ2-3, the V gene TRBV11-2; maybe TRBD2 (5 bases). CDR1 and CDR2 from the germline V gene are SGHAT and FQNNGV. Between the trimmed V and J ends, which lost 0 bases and 2 bases, there was a span of 12 bases. The CDR3 loop spans 16 amino acids. The CDR3 DNA reads as TGTGCCAGCAGCTTAGACTACCCGGGGTCCACAGATACGCAGTATTTT. Translating it yields CASSLDYPGSTDTQYF.

This clonotype occurred many times. CDR3 loop: CASSSRDPSIQYF. The CDR3 DNA sequence: TGTGCCAGCAGCTCCCGGGACCCTAGCATTCAGTACTTC. This sequence joins TRBV7-2 and TRBJ2-4; D is tentatively TRBD1 or TRBD2 (5 bases each). CDR1 SGHTA and CDR2 FQGNSA come from the germline V gene. V lost 4 bases and J lost 9, with 13 bases in between. The CDR3 loop spans 13 amino acids.

There are many counts of this clonotype. The rearrangement uses TRBV12-3 or TRBV12-4 and TRBJ1-5; D remains ambiguous. V lost 1 base and J lost 3, with 10 bases in between. There are 15 residues in the CDR3. CDR3 DNA sequence: TGTGCCAGCAGTTTAGGTCAGGTGGCCAATCAGCCCCAGCATTTT. Protein product: CASSLGQVANQPQHF.

The chain uses TRBV2 and TRBJ1-2, with 11 bases aligning to TRBD1. The V segment lost 7 bases and the J segment 3 bases; nucleotides outside the gene matches: 4. The length of the CDR3 is 14 residues. CDR1 is SNHLY and CDR2 is FYNNEI in the germline V gene. The CDR3 spells CASKRTGGYYGYTF. The CDR3 DNA reads as TGTGCCAGCAAACGGACAGGGGGCTACTATGGCTACACCTTC.

This clonotype was observed many times. The chain uses TRBV4-2 and TRBJ1-2; 7 nucleotides agree with TRBD1. The germline V gene has CDR1 LGHNA and CDR2 YNFKEQ. The ends lost 3 bases at V and 5 bases at J; junction bases unmatched: 6. The CDR3 has 14 residues. The CDR3, as DNA: TGTGCCAGCAGCCAGGGGGACAGTAGATATGGCTACACCTTC. This sequence encodes CASSQGDSRYGYTF.

To note about this clonotype: This clone may be a read error of a much larger clone one base away. V and J are TRBV3-1 and TRBJ1-3; D is undetermined. The CDR3 loop spans 16 amino acids. Looked up from germline, CDR1 is LGHDT and CDR2 is YNNKEL (reference sequence). DNA of the CDR3: TGTGCCAGCAGCCAAGTCCACATCCTCTCTGGAAACACCATAAATTTT. It codes for CASSQVHILSGNTINF.

This clonotype has just a few counts. The CDR3 DNA reads as TGTGCCTGGACTACCGGGACAGGGGGCCGGGAGCAGTACTTC. The encoded protein is CAWTTGTGGREQYF. The rearrangement uses TRBV30 and TRBJ2-7; the match to TRBD1 covers 12 bases. The J segment lost 7 bases and the V segment lost 4 bases, leaving 8 bases of the junction unmatched. This CDR3 comprises 14 residues. Germline V CDR1 and CDR2: GTSNPN, SVGIG (reference sequence).